What follows is one T cell receptor (beta chain) and its context. TCRdb's copy holds only in-frame clones and misses some; the assay was immunoSEQ multiplex PCR. The sample holds approximately 100,000 clones, 94% seen once. This CDR3 is 15 amino acids long. The V gene's germline CDR1 is MGHRA and CDR2 YSYEKL. The V end was cut by 1 base, the J end by 2 bases, with 12 bases between. This specimen belongs to a study of siplizumab effects on memory and regulatory T cells. The chain recombines TRBV4-1 with TRBJ2-7, with D unclear. This sequence was found in a human donor in good health. The sample taken for sequencing was Tregs sorted from blood. This CDR3 reads CASSQAGSVTYEQYF. The CDR3 nucleotides are TGCGCCAGCAGCCAAGCTGGCTCAGTGACCTACGAGCAGTACTTC.